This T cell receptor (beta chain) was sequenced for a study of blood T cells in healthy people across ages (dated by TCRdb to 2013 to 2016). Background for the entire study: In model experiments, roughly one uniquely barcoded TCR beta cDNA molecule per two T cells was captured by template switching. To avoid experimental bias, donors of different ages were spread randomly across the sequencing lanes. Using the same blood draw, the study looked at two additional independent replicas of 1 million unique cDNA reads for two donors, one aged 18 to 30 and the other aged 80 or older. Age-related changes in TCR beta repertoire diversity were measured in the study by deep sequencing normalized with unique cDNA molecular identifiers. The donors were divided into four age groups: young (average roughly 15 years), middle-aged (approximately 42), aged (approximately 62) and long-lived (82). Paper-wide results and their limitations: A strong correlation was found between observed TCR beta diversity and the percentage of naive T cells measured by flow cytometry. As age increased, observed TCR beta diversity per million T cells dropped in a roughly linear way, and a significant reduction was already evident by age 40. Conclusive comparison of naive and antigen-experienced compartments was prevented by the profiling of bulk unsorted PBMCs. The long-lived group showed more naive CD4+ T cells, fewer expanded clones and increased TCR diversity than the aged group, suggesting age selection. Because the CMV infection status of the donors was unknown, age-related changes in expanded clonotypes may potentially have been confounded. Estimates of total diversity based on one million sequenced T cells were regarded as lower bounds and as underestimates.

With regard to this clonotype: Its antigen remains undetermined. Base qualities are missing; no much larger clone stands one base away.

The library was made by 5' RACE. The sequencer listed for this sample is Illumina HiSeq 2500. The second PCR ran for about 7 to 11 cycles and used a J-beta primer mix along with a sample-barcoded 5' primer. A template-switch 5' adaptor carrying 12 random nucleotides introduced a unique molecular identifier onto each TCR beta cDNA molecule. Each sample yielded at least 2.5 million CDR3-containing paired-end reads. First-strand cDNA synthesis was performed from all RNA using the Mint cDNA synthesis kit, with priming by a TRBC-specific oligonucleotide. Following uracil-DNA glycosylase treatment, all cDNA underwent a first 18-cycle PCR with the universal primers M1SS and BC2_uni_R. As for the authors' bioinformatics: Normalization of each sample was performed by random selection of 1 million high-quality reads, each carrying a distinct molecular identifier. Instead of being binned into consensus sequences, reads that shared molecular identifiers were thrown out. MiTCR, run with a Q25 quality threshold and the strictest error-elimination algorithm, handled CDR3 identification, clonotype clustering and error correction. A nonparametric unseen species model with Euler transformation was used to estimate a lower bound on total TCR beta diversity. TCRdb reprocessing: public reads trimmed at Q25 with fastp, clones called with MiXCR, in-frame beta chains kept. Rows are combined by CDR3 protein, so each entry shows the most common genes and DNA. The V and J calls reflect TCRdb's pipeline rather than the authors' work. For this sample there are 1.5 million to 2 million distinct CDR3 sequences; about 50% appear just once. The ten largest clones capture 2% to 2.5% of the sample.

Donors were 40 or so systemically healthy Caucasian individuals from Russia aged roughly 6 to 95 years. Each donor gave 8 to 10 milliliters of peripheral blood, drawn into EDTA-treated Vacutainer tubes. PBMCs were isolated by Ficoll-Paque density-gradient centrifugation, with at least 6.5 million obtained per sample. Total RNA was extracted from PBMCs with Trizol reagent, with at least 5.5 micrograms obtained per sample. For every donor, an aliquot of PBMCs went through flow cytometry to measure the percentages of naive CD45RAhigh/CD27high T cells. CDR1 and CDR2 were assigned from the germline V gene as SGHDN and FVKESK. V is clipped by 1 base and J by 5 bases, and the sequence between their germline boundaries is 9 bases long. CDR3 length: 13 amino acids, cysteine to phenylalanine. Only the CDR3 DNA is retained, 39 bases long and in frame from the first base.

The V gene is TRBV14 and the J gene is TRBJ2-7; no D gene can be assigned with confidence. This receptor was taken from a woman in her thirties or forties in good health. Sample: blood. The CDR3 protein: CASSQGRYNEQYF. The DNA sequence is TGTGCCAGCAGCCAAGGAAGATACAACGAGCAGTACTTC.